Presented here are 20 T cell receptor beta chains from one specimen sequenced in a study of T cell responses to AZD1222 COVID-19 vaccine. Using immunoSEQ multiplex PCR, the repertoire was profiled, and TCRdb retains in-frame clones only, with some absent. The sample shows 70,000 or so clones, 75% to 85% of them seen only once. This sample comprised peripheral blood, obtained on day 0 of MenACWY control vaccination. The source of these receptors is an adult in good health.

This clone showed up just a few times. CDR3: CASSLGPPRGQDEQYF. The CDR3 nucleotides read TGTGCCAGCAGCTTAGGCCCCCCCAGGGGGCAGGACGAGCAGTACTTC. This chain joins TRBV7-9 and TRBJ2-7, with 8 bases lining up with TRBD1. V was clipped by 1 base and J by 5 bases; unmatched bases: 10. The CDR3 has 16 residues. Germline CDR1 reads SEHNR; CDR2 reads FQNEAQ (reference sequence).

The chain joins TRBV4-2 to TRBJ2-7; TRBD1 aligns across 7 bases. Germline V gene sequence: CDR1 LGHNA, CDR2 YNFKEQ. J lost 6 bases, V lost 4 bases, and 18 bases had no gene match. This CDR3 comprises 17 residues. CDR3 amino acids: CASSLLEASDRASEQYF. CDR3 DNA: TGTGCCAGCAGCCTCCTGGAAGCTTCCGACAGGGCAAGCGAGCAGTACTTC.

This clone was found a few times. The CDR3, as DNA: TGTGCCTGGACTAGCGGGAGCGCAGAGACCCAGTACTTC. It translates to CAWTSGSAETQYF. The chain recombines TRBV30 with TRBJ2-5; 10 nucleotides align to TRBD2. Looked up from germline, CDR1 is GTSNPN and CDR2 is SVGIG (reference sequence). This CDR3 has 13 amino acids. V gave up 4 bases and J gave up 4 bases; unmatched junction bases: 3. The whole variable domain, remainder taken from reference TRBV30 and TRBJ2-5, is SQTIHQWPATLVQPVGSPLSLECTVEGTSNPNLYWYRQAAGRGLQLLFYSVGIGQISSEVPQNLSASRPQDRQFILSSKKLLLSDSGFYLCAWTSGSAETQYFGPGTRLLVL.

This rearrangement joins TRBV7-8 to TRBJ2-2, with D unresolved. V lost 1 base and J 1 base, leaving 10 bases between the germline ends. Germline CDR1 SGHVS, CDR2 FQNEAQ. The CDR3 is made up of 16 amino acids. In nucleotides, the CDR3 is TGTGCCAGCAGCTTAGAAAGTTTAGGGAACACCGGGGAGCTGTTTTTT. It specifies CASSLESLGNTGELFF.

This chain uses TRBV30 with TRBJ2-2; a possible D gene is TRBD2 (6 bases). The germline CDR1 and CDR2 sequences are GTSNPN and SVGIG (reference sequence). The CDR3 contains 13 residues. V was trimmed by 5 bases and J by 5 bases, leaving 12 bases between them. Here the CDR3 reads CAWGGLETGELFF. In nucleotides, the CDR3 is TGTGCCTGGGGGGGACTCGAAACCGGGGAGCTGTTTTTT.

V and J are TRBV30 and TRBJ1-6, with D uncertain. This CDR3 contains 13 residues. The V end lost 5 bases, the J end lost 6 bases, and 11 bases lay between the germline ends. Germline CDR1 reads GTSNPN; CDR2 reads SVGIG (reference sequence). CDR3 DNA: TGTGCCTGGCGAGACCAGACTAATTCACCCCTCCACTTT. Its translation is CAWRDQTNSPLHF. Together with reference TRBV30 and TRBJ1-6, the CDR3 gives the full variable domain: SQTIHQWPATLVQPVGSPLSLECTVEGTSNPNLYWYRQAAGRGLQLLFYSVGIGQISSEVPQNLSASRPQDRQFILSSKKLLLSDSGFYLCAWRDQTNSPLHFGNGTRLTVT.

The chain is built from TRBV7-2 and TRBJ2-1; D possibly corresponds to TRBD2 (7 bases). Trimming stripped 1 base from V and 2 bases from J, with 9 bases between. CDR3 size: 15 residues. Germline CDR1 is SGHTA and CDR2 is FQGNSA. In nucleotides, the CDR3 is TGTGCCAGCAGCTTAGAAGGGGGGGCCTACAATGAGCAGTTCTTC. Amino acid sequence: CASSLEGGAYNEQFF.

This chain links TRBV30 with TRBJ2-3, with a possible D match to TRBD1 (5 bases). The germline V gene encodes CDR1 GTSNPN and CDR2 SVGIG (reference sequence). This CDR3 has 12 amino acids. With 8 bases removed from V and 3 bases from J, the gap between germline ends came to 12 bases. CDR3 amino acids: CAGQRGTDTQYF. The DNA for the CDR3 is TGTGCCGGCCAAAGGGGAACAGATACGCAGTATTTT.

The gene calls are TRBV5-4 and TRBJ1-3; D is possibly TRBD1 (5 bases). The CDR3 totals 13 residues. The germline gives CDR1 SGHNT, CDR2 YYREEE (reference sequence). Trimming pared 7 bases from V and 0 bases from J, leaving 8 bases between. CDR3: CASSGGSGNTIYF. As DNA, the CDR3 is TGTGCCAGCTCGGGGGGCTCTGGAAACACCATATATTTT.

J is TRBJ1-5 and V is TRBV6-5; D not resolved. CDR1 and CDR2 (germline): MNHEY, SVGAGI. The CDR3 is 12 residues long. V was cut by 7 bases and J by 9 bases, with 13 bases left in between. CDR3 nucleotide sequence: TGTGCCAGCATGGGCACTCCAACGCCCCAGCATTTT. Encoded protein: CASMGTPTPQHF.

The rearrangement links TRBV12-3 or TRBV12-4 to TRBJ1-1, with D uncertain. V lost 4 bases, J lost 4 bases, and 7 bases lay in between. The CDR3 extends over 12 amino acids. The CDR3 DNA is TGTGCCAGCAGTTGGGGTATCACTGAAGCTTTCTTT. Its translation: CASSWGITEAFF.

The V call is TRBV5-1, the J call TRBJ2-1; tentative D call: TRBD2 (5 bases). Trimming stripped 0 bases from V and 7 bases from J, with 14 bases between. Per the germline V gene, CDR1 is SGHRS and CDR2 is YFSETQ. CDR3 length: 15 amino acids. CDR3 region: CASSLGQSGWNEQFF. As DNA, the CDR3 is TGCGCCAGCAGCTTGGGGCAGTCGGGATGGAATGAGCAGTTCTTC. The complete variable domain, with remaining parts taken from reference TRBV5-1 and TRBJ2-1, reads KAGVTQTPRYLIKTRGQQVTLSCSPISGHRSVSWYQQTPGQGLQFLFEYFSETQRNKGNFPGRFSGRQFSNSRSEMNVSTLELGDSALYLCASSLGQSGWNEQFFGPGTRLTVL.

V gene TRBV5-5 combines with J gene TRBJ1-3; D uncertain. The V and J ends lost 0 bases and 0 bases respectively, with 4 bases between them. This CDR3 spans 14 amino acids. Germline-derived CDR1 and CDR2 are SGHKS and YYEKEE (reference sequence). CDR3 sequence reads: CASSLANSGNTIYF. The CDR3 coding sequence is TGTGCCAGCAGCTTGGCCAACTCTGGAAACACCATATATTTT.

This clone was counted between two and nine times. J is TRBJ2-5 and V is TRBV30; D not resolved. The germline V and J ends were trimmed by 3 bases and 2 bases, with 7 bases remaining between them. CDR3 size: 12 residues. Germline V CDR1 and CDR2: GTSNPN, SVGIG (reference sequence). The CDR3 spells CAWSIDQETQYF. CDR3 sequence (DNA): TGTGCCTGGAGCATCGATCAAGAGACCCAGTACTTC. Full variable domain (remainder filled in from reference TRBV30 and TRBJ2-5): SQTIHQWPATLVQPVGSPLSLECTVEGTSNPNLYWYRQAAGRGLQLLFYSVGIGQISSEVPQNLSASRPQDRQFILSSKKLLLSDSGFYLCAWSIDQETQYFGPGTRLLVL.

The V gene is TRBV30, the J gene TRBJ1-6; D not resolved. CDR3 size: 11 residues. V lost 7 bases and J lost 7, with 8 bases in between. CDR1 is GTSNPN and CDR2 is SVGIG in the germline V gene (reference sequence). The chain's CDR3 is CAFGGNSPLHF. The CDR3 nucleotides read TGTGCCTTCGGTGGGAATTCACCCCTCCACTTT. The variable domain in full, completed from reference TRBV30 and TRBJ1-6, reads SQTIHQWPATLVQPVGSPLSLECTVEGTSNPNLYWYRQAAGRGLQLLFYSVGIGQISSEVPQNLSASRPQDRQFILSSKKLLLSDSGFYLCAFGGNSPLHFGNGTRLTVT.

The CDR3 here is CASRPNHGEAFF. The CDR3 DNA reads TGTGCCAGCAGACCCAACCACGGTGAAGCTTTCTTT. V gene TRBV12-3 or TRBV12-4 combines with J gene TRBJ1-1; D unresolved. The CDR3 sequence is 12 residues long. V dropped 6 bases and J dropped 7 bases, with 12 bases sitting between them.

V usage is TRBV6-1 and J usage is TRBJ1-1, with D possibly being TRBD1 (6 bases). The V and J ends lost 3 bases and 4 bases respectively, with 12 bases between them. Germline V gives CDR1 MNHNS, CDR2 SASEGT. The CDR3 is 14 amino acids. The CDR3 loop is CASSEVRGSTEAFF. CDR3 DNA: TGTGCCAGCAGTGAGGTCAGGGGCAGCACTGAAGCTTTCTTT.

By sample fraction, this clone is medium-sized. The CDR3 nucleotides read TGTGCCAGCAGCTTAGAGGAAGGGCATGGCTACACCTTC. It translates to CASSLEEGHGYTF. The chain links TRBV7-9 to TRBJ1-2, with D unresolved. From germline, CDR1 is SEHNR and CDR2 FQNEAQ (reference sequence). Trimming removed 1 base from V and 6 bases from J, with 9 bases in between. The CDR3 is made up of 13 amino acids.

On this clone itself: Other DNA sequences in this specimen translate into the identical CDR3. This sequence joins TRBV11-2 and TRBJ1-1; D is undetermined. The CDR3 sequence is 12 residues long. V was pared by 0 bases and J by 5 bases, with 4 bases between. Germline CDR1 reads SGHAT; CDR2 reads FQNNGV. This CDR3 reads CASSLDRTEAFF. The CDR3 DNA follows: TGTGCCAGCAGCTTAGACAGGACTGAAGCTTTCTTT.

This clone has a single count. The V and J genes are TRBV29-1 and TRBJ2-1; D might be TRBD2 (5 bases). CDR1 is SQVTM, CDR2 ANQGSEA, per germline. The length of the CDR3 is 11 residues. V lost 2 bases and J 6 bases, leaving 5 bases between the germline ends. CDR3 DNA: TGCAGCGTTGAACGGGGCAATGAGCAGTTCTTC. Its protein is CSVERGNEQFF.